This T cell receptor beta chain was sequenced during a study of blood T cell repertoires in COVID-19. Clones were read by immunoSEQ multiplex PCR, and TCRdb kept only the in-frame ones, dropping some. The table lists 150,000 to 200,000 clones, around 84% of them singletons, with approximately 8.4% in the top ten. Recovered participants had two consecutive negative NP/OP PCR tests, healthcare professional clearance, or symptom resolution. Germline CDR1 LNHDA, CDR2 SQIVND (reference sequence). This CDR3 is built from 15 residues. Trimming cost V 9 bases and J 0 bases, with 15 bases left between them. The chain combines TRBV19 with TRBJ1-3; tentatively, D is TRBD1 (5 bases). The specimen was PBMCs or T cells enriched from blood (not recorded which). The clonotype comes from a woman in her forties or fifties who had recovered from COVID-19. In DNA, the CDR3 is TGTGCCAGCCGGCGGGACGGACGCTCTGGAAACACCATATATTTT. Residues: CASRRDGRSGNTIYF.